The rows below give T cell receptor beta chains drawn from one sample of a study of blood T cell repertoires in COVID-19. Clones were read by immunoSEQ multiplex PCR, and TCRdb kept only the in-frame ones, dropping some. The sample has 400,000 to 500,000 clones, around 89% seen once; the top ten hold approximately 2%. Sequencing was carried out using PBMCs or T cells enriched from blood (not recorded which). These receptors were collected from a woman aged 40 to 50 who had recovered from COVID-19. CDR3s include the opening cysteine and the closing phenylalanine or tryptophan. The D gene is left open where the match is weak. Size is stated for part of the rows, as once, few or many counts, or as a class when the clone is expanded.

d_call: TRBD1; j_call: TRBJ2-3; v_call: TRBV15; clone_size: -; cdr3_aa: CATSRGRQGLGTDTQYF; cdr3_nt: TGTGCCACCAGCAGAGGCCGACAGGGGTTAGGGACAGATACGCAGTATTTT
d_call: TRBD2; j_call: TRBJ2-7; v_call: TRBV10-2; clone_size: -; cdr3_aa: CASSESTVGRPGEQYF; cdr3_nt: TGCGCCAGCAGTGAGTCGACGGTCGGGAGGCCGGGCGAGCAGTACTTC
d_call: -; j_call: TRBJ2-3; v_call: TRBV4-3; clone_size: -; cdr3_aa: CASSGSGTQYF; cdr3_nt: TGCGCCAGCAGCGGCTCGGGTACGCAGTATTTT
d_call: -; j_call: TRBJ1-1; v_call: TRBV11-2; clone_size: -; cdr3_aa: CASSLLEGNTEAFF; cdr3_nt: TGTGCCAGCAGCTTATTGGAGGGGAACACTGAAGCTTTCTTT
d_call: -; j_call: TRBJ2-2; v_call: TRBV7-9; clone_size: -; cdr3_aa: CASSFEQKTGELFF; cdr3_nt: TGTGCCAGCAGCTTTGAACAGAAAACCGGGGAGCTGTTTTTT
d_call: -; j_call: TRBJ1-4; v_call: TRBV19; clone_size: -; cdr3_aa: CASSSHSATNEKLFF; cdr3_nt: TGTGCCAGTAGTAGCCATAGTGCAACTAATGAAAAACTGTTTTTT
d_call: -; j_call: TRBJ2-1; v_call: TRBV5-1; clone_size: -; cdr3_aa: CASSFWAGYNEQFF; cdr3_nt: TGCGCCAGCAGCTTTTGGGCCGGCTACAATGAGCAGTTCTTC
d_call: TRBD1; j_call: TRBJ1-6; v_call: TRBV28; clone_size: -; cdr3_aa: CASSVWDSISNSPLHF; cdr3_nt: TGTGCCAGCAGTGTTTGGGACAGTATTTCCAATTCACCCCTCCACTTT
d_call: TRBD1; j_call: TRBJ2-1; v_call: TRBV5-1; clone_size: few; cdr3_aa: CASRQGGSYNEQFF; cdr3_nt: TGCGCCAGCCGACAGGGGGGTTCCTACAATGAGCAGTTCTTC
d_call: TRBD2; j_call: TRBJ2-2; v_call: TRBV11-2; clone_size: -; cdr3_aa: CASSLIAGDTGELFF; cdr3_nt: TGTGCCAGCAGCTTAATAGCGGGAGACACCGGGGAGCTGTTTTTT
d_call: -; j_call: TRBJ2-7; v_call: TRBV4-1; clone_size: few; cdr3_aa: CASSQEYRTREQYF; cdr3_nt: TGCGCCAGCAGCCAAGAATACAGGACGCGAGAGCAGTACTTC
d_call: -; j_call: TRBJ2-1; v_call: TRBV11-3; clone_size: -; cdr3_aa: CASSLDQGHSYNEQFF; cdr3_nt: TGTGCCAGCAGCTTAGATCAGGGCCACTCCTACAATGAGCAGTTCTTC
d_call: -; j_call: TRBJ2-7; v_call: TRBV19; clone_size: -; cdr3_aa: CASSIGWRREQYF; cdr3_nt: TGTGCCAGTAGTATAGGGTGGAGAAGGGAGCAGTACTTC
d_call: TRBD1; j_call: TRBJ1-5; v_call: TRBV19; clone_size: -; cdr3_aa: CASSGTGGGQPQHF; cdr3_nt: TGTGCCAGTTCCGGGACAGGGGGCGGTCAGCCCCAGCATTTT
d_call: TRBD1; j_call: TRBJ1-2; v_call: TRBV11-2; clone_size: -; cdr3_aa: CASSYPRQGSHGYTF; cdr3_nt: TGTGCCAGCAGCTACCCCCGACAGGGGAGTCATGGCTACACCTTC
d_call: -; j_call: TRBJ2-3; v_call: TRBV29-1; clone_size: once; cdr3_aa: CSIRGSREGTDTQYF; cdr3_nt: TGCAGCATAAGAGGCTCGAGGGAGGGCACAGATACGCAGTATTTT